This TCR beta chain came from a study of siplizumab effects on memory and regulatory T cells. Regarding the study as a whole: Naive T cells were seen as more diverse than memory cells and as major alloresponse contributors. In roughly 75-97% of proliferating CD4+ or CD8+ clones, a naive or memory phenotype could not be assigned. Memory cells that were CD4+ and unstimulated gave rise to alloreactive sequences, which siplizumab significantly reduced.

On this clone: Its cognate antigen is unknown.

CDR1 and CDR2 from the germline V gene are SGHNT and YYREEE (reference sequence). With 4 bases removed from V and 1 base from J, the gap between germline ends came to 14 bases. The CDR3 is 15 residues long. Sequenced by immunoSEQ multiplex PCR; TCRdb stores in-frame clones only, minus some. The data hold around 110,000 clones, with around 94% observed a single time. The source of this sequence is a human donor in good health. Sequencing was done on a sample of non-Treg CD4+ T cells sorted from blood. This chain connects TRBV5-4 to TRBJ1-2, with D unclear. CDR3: CASSQSAGSNYGYTF. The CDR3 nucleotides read TGTGCCAGCAGCCAGTCAGCGGGAAGTAACTATGGCTACACCTTC.